The 20 T cell receptor beta chains listed next were all sequenced from one sample in a study of T cell repertoires in cytomegalovirus infection. TCRdb re-derived calls from the reads in MiXCR, one entry per CDR3 protein. The sample holds some 940,000 distinct CDR3 sequences, less than 35% seen once. For these TCRs, the target antigens are not known. The sequences come from cultured CD8+ T cells from PBMCs, collected from culture after CMV antigen stimulation. The source is a human donor in good health (CMV status not recorded). Some clones in this sample may be carry-over from other donors' samples.

This clonotype was counted a few times. J is TRBJ2-1 and V is TRBV7-8; 8 bases agree with TRBD1. The trim removed 5 bases at V and 2 bases at J, leaving 5 bases unmatched. The CDR3 loop spans 15 amino acids. CDR1 is SGHVS, CDR2 FQNEAQ, per germline. The CDR3 loop is CASSAYRGTYNEQFF. In DNA form, the CDR3 reads TGTGCCAGCAGCGCGTACAGGGGGACCTACAATGAGCAGTTCTTC. Full variable domain (remainder filled in from reference TRBV7-8 and TRBJ2-1): GAGVSQSPRYKVAKRGQDVALRCDPISGHVSLFWYQQALGQGPEFLTYFQNEAQLDKSGLPSDRFFAERPEGSVSTLKIQRTQQEDSAVYLCASSAYRGTYNEQFFGPGTRLTVL.

In its sample, this clonotype was seen many times. The chain uses TRBV6-5 and TRBJ2-3, with D possibly being TRBD2 (6 bases). CDR3 length: 15 residues. The germline V gene encodes CDR1 MNHEY and CDR2 SVGAGI. V was shortened by 3 bases and J by 3 bases, with 13 bases between the two germline ends. CDR3 loop: CASSYSAGDTDTQYF. DNA of the CDR3: TGTGCCAGCAGTTATTCAGCGGGCGATACAGATACGCAGTATTTT.

The J gene is TRBJ2-1, the V gene TRBV27; the D gene could be TRBD1 or TRBD2 (6 bases each). Germline CDR1 reads MNHEY; CDR2 reads SMNVEV (reference sequence). The V end lost 7 bases, the J end lost 7 bases, and 14 bases lay between the germline ends. This CDR3 is built from 13 residues. CDR3 protein: CASIGGRLNEQFF. DNA for the CDR3: TGTGCCAGCATTGGGGGGCGTTTGAATGAGCAGTTCTTC.

The chain uses TRBV13 and TRBJ1-5, with D possibly matching TRBD1 (5 bases). CDR3 length: 15 residues. Germline assignment: CDR1 PRHDT and CDR2 FYEKMQ (reference sequence). With 2 bases removed from V and 7 bases from J, the gap between germline ends came to 15 bases. The CDR3 coding sequence is TGTGCCAGCAGCTTAAGTCGGGGACGTGAGCAGCCCCAGCATTTT. Amino acids: CASSLSRGREQPQHF.

This clonotype appeared a few times. The chain uses TRBV19 and TRBJ1-5; D is undetermined. The CDR3 contains 17 residues. Trimming removed 5 bases at V and 1 base at J, with 18 bases between. CDR1 LNHDA and CDR2 SQIVND come from the germline V gene (reference sequence). The CDR3 reads CASSPGWSISSNQPQHF. The CDR3 coding sequence is TGTGCCAGTAGTCCGGGGTGGTCTATATCGAGCAATCAGCCCCAGCATTTT.

V gene TRBV7-9 combines with J gene TRBJ2-5; weak D call: TRBD2 (5 bases). The ends were cut back, 1 base at V and 1 base at J, with 10 bases in the middle. The CDR3 consists of 15 residues. Germline CDR1 is SEHNR and CDR2 is FQNEAQ (reference sequence). The CDR3 region has the DNA TGTGCCAGCAGCTTAGGAGTCCGGGGCCAAGAGACCCAGTACTTC. Protein product: CASSLGVRGQETQYF.

This clonotype was seen a handful of times. The rearrangement links TRBV10-3 to TRBJ2-1; TRBD1 agrees at 8 bases. CDR1 is ENHRY, CDR2 SYGVKD, per germline. The CDR3 is 16 amino acids. J gave up 2 bases and V 4 bases, and 7 bases lay outside the gene matches. CDR3 in amino acids: CAISVVPGQAYNEQFF. The CDR3 coding sequence is TGTGCCATCAGTGTTGTACCGGGACAGGCCTACAATGAGCAGTTCTTC.

This clonotype was counted between two and nine times. The chain carries TRBV6-5 and TRBJ1-1; D ambiguous. In germline, CDR1 is MNHEY, CDR2 SVGAGI. This CDR3 is 12 amino acids long. Trimming took 6 bases from V and 1 from J, leaving 6 bases between them. Written as DNA, the CDR3 is TGTGCCAGCAGAAAGAGGAACACTGAAGCTTTCTTT. The encoded protein is CASRKRNTEAFF.

The chain uses TRBV11-2 and TRBJ2-3; D is possibly TRBD2 (6 bases). With 3 bases removed from V and 6 bases from J, the gap between germline ends came to 13 bases. The CDR3 sequence is 14 residues long. Per the germline V gene, CDR1 is SGHAT and CDR2 is FQNNGV. This CDR3 reads CASSFASEHDTQYF. CDR3 coding DNA: TGTGCCAGCAGCTTCGCTAGCGAACATGATACGCAGTATTTT.

The chain recombines TRBV7-9 with TRBJ2-7; D unclear. Per the germline V gene, CDR1 is SEHNR and CDR2 is FQNEAQ (reference sequence). V was clipped by 4 bases and J by 6 bases, with 10 bases between them. CDR3 length: 12 amino acids. The CDR3 region has the DNA TGTGCCAGCAGCTCCCCCCGCGGCGAGCAGTACTTC. Translating it yields CASSSPRGEQYF.

In this sample, this clonotype turned up a few times. The rearrangement uses TRBV9 and TRBJ2-6; D not resolved. Germline V CDR1 and CDR2: SGDLS, YYNGEE. V was pared by 2 bases and J by 1 base, with 7 bases between. The CDR3 loop spans 15 amino acids. CDR3 bases: TGTGCCAGCAGCGTTGGGGTTTCTGGGGCCAACGTCCTGACTTTC. It specifies CASSVGVSGANVLTF.

This clonotype turned up a few times. CDR3 bases: TGTGCCAGCACCTACGTGAGGGGGTATGAGCAGTTCTTC. Translating gives CASTYVRGYEQFF. This rearrangement joins TRBV6-6 to TRBJ2-1, with D possibly being TRBD1 (6 bases). Trimming left V 7 bases short and J 8 bases short, with 15 bases between. This CDR3 contains 13 residues. Per the germline V gene, CDR1 is MNHNY and CDR2 is SVGAGI (reference sequence).

The chain recombines TRBV11-3 with TRBJ2-1; 9 positions agree with TRBD2. Germline V CDR1 and CDR2: SGHNT, YENEEA. V was clipped by 5 bases and J by 7 bases; unmatched bases: 12. The CDR3 has 16 amino acids. The CDR3 nucleotides read TGTGCCAGCAGCAGACGCGGGGGGGGCTTGGGGAATGAGCAGTTCTTC. Amino acids: CASSRRGGGLGNEQFF. Supplemented by reference TRBV11-3 and TRBJ2-1, the full variable domain reads EAGVVQSPRYKIIEKKQPVAFWCNPISGHNTLYWYLQNLGQGPELLIRYENEEAVDDSQLPKDRFSAERLKGVDSTLKIQPAELGDSAVYLCASSRRGGGLGNEQFFGPGTRLTVL.

The chain employs TRBV2 and TRBJ1-5; 8 nucleotides agree with TRBD1. V lost 5 bases and J lost 5; bases outside the gene matches: 8. CDR3 length: 15 amino acids. Germline CDR1 is SNHLY and CDR2 is FYNNEI. This chain's CDR3 is CASSRDRGLDQPQHF. CDR3 nucleotide sequence: TGTGCCAGCAGTCGCGACAGGGGCTTAGATCAGCCCCAGCATTTT.

There are a few counts of this clonotype. This chain links TRBV12-3 or TRBV12-4 with TRBJ1-2; D call uncertain. CDR3 length equals 14 residues. The ends were cut back, 3 bases at V and 8 bases at J, with 16 bases in the middle. DNA for the CDR3: TGTGCCAGCAGTTTGGGCAGCAACCTGGGAGGCTACACCTTC. Its protein is CASSLGSNLGGYTF.

This clonotype was counted ten times or more. The rearrangement links TRBV7-6 to TRBJ2-1; D gene ambiguous. This CDR3 contains 15 residues. V lost 4 bases and J 0 bases, leaving 10 bases between the germline ends. Germline CDR1 SGHVS, CDR2 FNYEAQ. Here the CDR3 DNA reads TGTGCCAGCAGCTCATCATGGAGCTCCTACAATGAGCAGTTCTTC. This sequence encodes CASSSSWSSYNEQFF. Full variable domain (rest looked up from reference TRBV7-6 and TRBJ2-1): GAGVSQSPRYKVTKRGQDVALRCDPISGHVSLYWYRQALGQGPEFLTYFNYEAQQDKSGLPNDRFSAERPEGSISTLTIQRTEQRDSAMYRCASSSSWSSYNEQFFGPGTRLTVL.

This CDR3 is CASSLGQGPSYEQYV. The CDR3 coding sequence is TGTGCCAGCAGCTTGGGACAGGGTCCATCCTACGAGCAGTACGTC. This chain links TRBV5-5 with TRBJ2-7; 7 bases map to TRBD1. This CDR3 spans 15 amino acids. Per the germline V gene, CDR1 is SGHKS and CDR2 is YYEKEE (reference sequence). Unmatched junction bases numbered 4, after V lost 0 bases and J lost 1 base.

In its sample, this clonotype was seen a few times. V and J are TRBV5-8 and TRBJ1-4; weak D call: TRBD1 (5 bases). In germline, CDR1 is SGHTS, CDR2 YDEGEE. This CDR3 contains 16 residues. Trimming took off 4 bases at V and 8 bases at J, with 21 bases between the two ends. The CDR3 sequence is CASSHASVRGGEKLFF. In DNA, the CDR3 is TGTGCCAGCAGCCACGCAAGCGTACGGGGCGGAGAAAAACTGTTTTTT.

V and J are TRBV6-6 and TRBJ2-2, with no clear D. V shed 2 bases and J shed 1 base, with 14 bases lying between them. Looked up from germline, CDR1 is MNHNY and CDR2 is SVGAGI (reference sequence). CDR3 length equals 17 residues. CDR3 in DNA: TGTGCCAGCAGTTACCCTCGAGGAGCTGAGAACACCGGGGAGCTGTTTTTT. Protein product: CASSYPRGAENTGELFF.

The chain joins TRBV6-2 or TRBV6-3 to TRBJ2-7; 9 nucleotides agree with TRBD1. The V segment lost 2 bases and the J segment 3 bases; nucleotides outside the gene matches: 8. The CDR3 consists of 16 residues. Germline V gene lookup returns CDR1 MNHEY and CDR2 SVGEGT. This CDR3 is CASSYPVETGGYEQYV. DNA of the CDR3: TGTGCCAGCAGTTACCCCGTGGAGACAGGGGGCTACGAGCAGTACGTC.